This T cell receptor (beta chain) was profiled in a study of cytomegalovirus exposure and HLA in healthy donors listed by TCRdb under 2017. Background for the entire study: According to an earlier analysis of 587 of the donors, about 180 million T cells yielded roughly 110 million unique TCR beta sequences and approximately 300 Gb of sequence data. All discovery cohort repertoires had been generated using a single sequencing platform. High-throughput TCR immunosequencing, statistical association of individual TCRs with disease status, and machine learning were combined to predict cytomegalovirus infection status. An earlier analysis of several hundred of the donors used high-throughput TCR beta sequencing to judge whether each TCR beta V gene segment behaved as functional or pseudogenic. Four to six DR-DQ haplotypes were handled as single units for association and clustering because linkage in the cohort was strong. Using immunosequencing, the study profiled T cell repertoires from around 670 subjects and related those repertoires to cytomegalovirus serostatus. In addition to the first cohort of 666 subjects, a separate validation cohort of approximately 120 different subjects was used. On average, around 240,000 unique TCR beta nucleotide sequences were sequenced per donor among 398 genotyped donors of the cohort, with about 19% of those sequences being non-productive. Rather than drawing on any new phenotypic data, the later analysis identified candidate immune exposures from TCR beta sequences and the way those sequences occurred across donors. In a later analysis, previously published TCR beta repertoires from 666 donors were re-analyzed and high-resolution HLA genotyping was added so that TCR occurrence patterns could be studied. Of the 300 to 500 genotyped donors, 75% to 85% were placed in the genetic ancestry cluster associated with self-reported Caucasian donors. The number of donors typed differed by locus, with about 629-630 for A, B, C, DRB1 and DQB1, around 500 for DQA1, over 600 for DPA1, and some 440 for DPB1. HLA typing included class I and class II loci at four-digit resolution. The study aimed to test whether signatures of past pathogen exposure could be identified by cataloging public T cell receptors. In a later genetic analysis, genome-wide SNP genotypes for about three fifths of the 666 donors were used, and that subset was treated as a discovery cohort. Alongside the repertoire data, information on donor age, sex, ethnicity and CMV serostatus was compiled. An early release that covered fewer than 750 HLA-typed donors contained 250 to 350 gigabases of sequencing data and approximately 85 million unique TCR sequences. Overall study results and their limits: The classifier was reported to diagnose cytomegalovirus status with high specificity and sensitivity in both the original cohort and the validation cohort. An earlier analysis of approximately 500 of the donors showed that most TCR beta V segments appeared in productive rearrangements either about 87% or about 30% of the time, which broadly matched IMGT annotations. Some IMGT-functional V segments, including TRBV6-2 and TRBV6-3, could not be distinguished by the 87-base-pair reads and were therefore excluded. A later analysis found that HLA-associated TCR beta chains were more clonally expanded and had lower generation probabilities than equally common non-associated chains. In a later analysis, several top co-occurrence clusters were reported to appear linked to parvovirus B19, influenza, CMV and Epstein-Barr virus. Linkage disequilibrium might explain the correlated functional status among segregating V segments, but an unknown experimental factor could not be excluded. Presence/absence analyses assumed roughly uniform sequencing depth across donors, an assumption that may not hold. Only TCR beta chains were sequenced in this cohort, and the absence of alpha or paired-chain data limited detectable features. According to a later genetic analysis, donors in an Asian-associated ancestry cluster had fewer N-insertions in productive TCRs than the roughly 670-donor mean. It was suggested by the authors that the approach could potentially be generalized to other disease states and immunological phenotypes. A later genetic analysis associated a missense DCLRE1C variant with V-gene and J-gene trimming of TCR beta chains, and an independent cohort replicated the association. Because some donors lacked HLA typing at each locus, the association tests relied only on the typed subset. In the study, approximately 160 TCR beta chains were listed as associated with cytomegalovirus. About 17 rarely observed V segments, including chromosome 9 orphons, were excluded from the earlier analysis of approximately 600 of the donors because counts were too low. Three of the identified cytomegalovirus-associated TCR beta chains were confirmed in vitro to be specific for cytomegalovirus antigens. Specific HLA alleles were associated with 18,000 or so TCR beta sequences at a false discovery rate of 0.05 in a later analysis. When HLA alleles, especially DR and DQ, strongly co-occurred, attributing TCR associations to individual alleles was difficult. A further reported finding was that TCR beta sequences accurately predicted the HLA-A and HLA-B alleles for most subjects in the first cohort. In a later analysis, the rate of TCR association differed among HLA loci, with DRB1 alleles having the most associated TCRs and HLA-C alleles having the fewest. A cluster of highly shared sequence variants was judged likely to be a technical artifact of the sequencing pipeline. For the cohort, immune exposure information was limited to CMV serostatus. A later analysis found that most CMV-associated TCR beta chains appeared HLA-restricted, with HLA associations seemingly driven largely by CMV exposure. Most TCR sequences were observed very rarely across donors, whereas some public TCRs were present in many individuals.

The cohort consisted of 650 to 700 healthy bone marrow donors. All cohort members were sampled while nominally healthy, although unrecorded immune exposures were likely present. The donor was CMV seronegative and was included in the group of a few hundred seronegative cohort members. Every donor gave a peripheral blood sample, and the peripheral blood mononuclear cells from that sample were used for TCR beta sequencing. Genomic DNA was extracted from the blood cell samples with the Qiagen DNeasy Blood Extraction Kit. On this clone: No cognate antigen has been identified for it. Within one base of it there is no much larger clone, and no base qualities were kept.

The protocol used for the library was the immunoSEQ multiplex PCR assay. The multiplex PCR relied on a mix of 60 forward primers for TCR Vbeta segments and 13 reverse primers for TCR Jbeta segments. A multiplex PCR assay on genomic DNA amplified the CDR3 region of rearranged TCR beta genes. On the Illumina HiSeq System, the amplified TCR beta libraries were sequenced as 87-base-pair reads. As for how the authors treated the data: In a later analysis, 77 million or so unique TCR beta chains were counted across the 500 to 700 repertoires, and approximately 9.9 million of these chains were shared by at least two donors. Raw reads were error-corrected and collapsed into unique sequences with a nearest-neighbor algorithm that merged closely related sequences to remove PCR and sequencing errors. Alignment of CDR3 sequences to IMGT reference sequences was used to assign V, D and J gene segments. Each retained sequence needed at least a six-nucleotide match to both a V gene segment and a J gene segment. Rearrangements were called productive when the CDR3 lacked stop codons and stayed in frame with V and J; all others were non-productive. Following IMGT convention, CDR3 was defined as the stretch from the second conserved V-encoded cysteine up to the conserved J-encoded phenylalanine. Sequences without an unambiguous match to a single V gene segment were excluded from the earlier analysis of 450 to 650 of the donors. In an earlier analysis of around 600 of the donors, V segments were called functional above 56.7% productive rearrangements and were called segregating when the between-donor standard deviation exceeded 5%. A statistical classification framework was built to diagnose cytomegalovirus status from the catalog of TCR beta chain sequences. In a later analysis, TCR nucleotide sequences were compared against IMGT/GENE-DB human TR gene sequences so that V and J genes could be assigned. Using the TCRdist pipeline, a later analysis assigned CDR3 sequences along with most-parsimonious VDJ recombination scenarios. In a later analysis, every TCR beta chain was defined by the combination of its CDR3 amino acid sequence and its V-gene family, and reads without a unique V-gene family were dropped. A later analysis removed several hundred highly shared, low-generation-probability nucleotide sequences to deal with suspected cross-contamination and a sequencing artifact. For each public chain, a later analysis derived a clonal expansion index from normalized ranks of inferred template counts within each repertoire. Generation probabilities in a later analysis came from a VDJ recombination model fitted to out-of-frame rearrangements, and those results were checked against IGoR. In a later analysis, hypergeometric tests were used to score TCR-TCR, TCR-HLA and TCR-CMV co-occurrence, with a repertoire-size bias correction applied to TCR pairs. To estimate false discovery rates, a later analysis permuted the HLA or CMV assignments 20 times. In a later analysis, co-occurring TCRs were grouped using DBSCAN, and TCRdist sequence similarity was added for clustering within HLA-allele-positive subsets. For co-occurrence clustering, repertoires with fewer than 30,000 or more than 120,000 public chains were excluded, along with 5 or 6 repertoires with anomalous nucleotide sharing. In TCRdb, the immuneACCESS table is reduced to in-frame sequences with V and J assigned. These tables do not hold every clone; where another copy was compared, an unresolved V gene accounts for under half, and the others remain unexplained. V and J calls and clone size are copied from that table; D and trimming were computed from the DNA. For this sample there are 150,000 to 200,000 clones; 65% to 85% appear just once. 1.5% to 2% of the sample lies in the top ten.

The germline V gene encodes CDR1 MNHEY and CDR2 SMNVEV (reference sequence). From the cysteine up to the phenylalanine, the CDR3 has a length of 13 residues. The retained sequence is limited to the CDR3, 39 bases, with the frame set at the first base. The V and J ends are trimmed by 8 bases and 2 bases, leaving 7 bases between them. The rearrangement combines TRBV27 with TRBJ2-6, with no reliable assignment of the D segment. The sequencing input was PBMCs. The TCR originated in a man younger than 35 in good health and CMV-seronegative. The CDR3 is CASLKPGANVLTF. The DNA sequence is TGTGCCAGCCTCAAGCCTGGGGCCAACGTCCTGACTTTC.